This TCR beta chain was recovered during a study of T cell changes during pregnancy in multiple sclerosis (dated by TCRdb to between 2017 and 2020). About the full investigation: The study examined how the T cell repertoire changed over the course of pregnancy in women with multiple sclerosis.

Regarding this clone: What this receptor recognizes is not known. Base qualities are missing; no much larger clone stands one base away.

The germline V gene gives CDR1 as SGHTS and CDR2 as YDEGEE. Spanning cysteine to phenylalanine, the CDR3 consists of 16 amino acids. Only CDR3 DNA is held: 48 bases, read in frame from base 1. Germline trimming amounts to 2 bases on V and 3 bases on J, with 4 as the count of junction bases outside the gene matches. The method was the immunoSEQ multiplex PCR assay. Drawn from immuneACCESS, this table holds only the in-frame rearrangements with V and J called that TCRdb kept. Clones are partly lost; checked studies trace under half to an unresolved V gene and leave the rest unexplained. This sample lists about 64,000 clones; around 96% were detected once. Clones ranked in the top ten supply approximately 2.3% of the sample.

The sequence joins TRBV5-8 to TRBJ2-3, and TRBD2 aligns with 12 junction nucleotides. This receptor was taken from a female donor with multiple sclerosis, enrolled in a pregnancy study. The input for sequencing was CD8+ T cells from peripheral blood mononuclear cells, taken after pregnancy. The nucleotide sequence is given as TGTGCCAGCAGCTTTGGACTAGCGGGATTGACAGATACGCAGTATTTT. Translated, this gives CASSFGLAGLTDTQYF.